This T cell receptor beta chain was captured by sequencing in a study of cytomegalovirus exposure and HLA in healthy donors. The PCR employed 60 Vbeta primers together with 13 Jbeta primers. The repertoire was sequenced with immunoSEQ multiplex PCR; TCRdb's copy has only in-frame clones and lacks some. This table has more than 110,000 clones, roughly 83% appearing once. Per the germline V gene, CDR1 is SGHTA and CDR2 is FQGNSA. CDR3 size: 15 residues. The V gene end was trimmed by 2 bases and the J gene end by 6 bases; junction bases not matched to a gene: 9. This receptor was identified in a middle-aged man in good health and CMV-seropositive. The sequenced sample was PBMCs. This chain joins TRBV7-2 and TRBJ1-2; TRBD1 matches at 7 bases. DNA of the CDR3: TGTGCCAGCAGCTTAACCCAAGCAGGGGGTAATGGCTACACCTTC. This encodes CASSLTQAGGNGYTF.